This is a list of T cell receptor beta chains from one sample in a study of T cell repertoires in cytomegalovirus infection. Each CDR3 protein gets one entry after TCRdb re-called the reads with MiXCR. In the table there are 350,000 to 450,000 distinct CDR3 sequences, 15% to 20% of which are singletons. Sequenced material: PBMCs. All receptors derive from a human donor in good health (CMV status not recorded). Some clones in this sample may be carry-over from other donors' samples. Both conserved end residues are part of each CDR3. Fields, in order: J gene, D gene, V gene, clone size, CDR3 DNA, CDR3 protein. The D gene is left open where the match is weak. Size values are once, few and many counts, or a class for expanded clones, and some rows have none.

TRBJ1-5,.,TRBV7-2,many,TGTGCCAGCAGCTTAAGCCCAGATAGTCAGCCCCAGCATTTT,CASSLSPDSQPQHF
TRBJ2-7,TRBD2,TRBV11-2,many,TGTGCCAGCAGCTTAGATACTGCGGGAGGGCGCGAGCAGTACTTC,CASSLDTAGGREQYF
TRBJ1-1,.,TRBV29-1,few,TGCAGCGTTGAATCAGGGGTACGGACTGAAGCTTTCTTT,CSVESGVRTEAFF
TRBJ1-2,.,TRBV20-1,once,TGCAGTGCCCACGTGGACCGCGCCTATGGCTACACCTTC,CSAHVDRAYGYTF
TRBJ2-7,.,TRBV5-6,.,TGTGCCAGCAGCTTGTTCAGTCGGCACGAGCAGTACTTC,CASSLFSRHEQYF
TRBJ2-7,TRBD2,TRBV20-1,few,TGCAGTGCTGGCGGGACTAGCGGGAGGGCCGACGAGCAGTACTTC,CSAGGTSGRADEQYF
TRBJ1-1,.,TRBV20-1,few,TGCAGTGCTAGTTCCGTTCGGGGTATAACGAACACTGAAGCTTTCTTT,CSASSVRGITNTEAFF
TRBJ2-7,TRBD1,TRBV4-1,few,TGCGCCAGCAGCCAGGCACAGGGGGGCGAGCAGTACTTC,CASSQAQGGEQYF
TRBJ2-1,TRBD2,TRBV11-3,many,TGTGCCAGCAGCTCCGGGACTAGCGGGAGGGTCAATGAGCAGTTCTTC,CASSSGTSGRVNEQFF
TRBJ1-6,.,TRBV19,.,TGTGCCAGTAGTATAGAAGAGTCTTCACCCCTCCACTTT,CASSIEESSPLHF
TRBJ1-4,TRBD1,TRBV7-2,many,TGTGCCAGCAGCTTTACCGGGACAGATAATGAAAAACTGTTTTTT,CASSFTGTDNEKLFF
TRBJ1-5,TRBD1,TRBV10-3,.,TGTGCCATCAGTGAATTCGGGACAGGGCTCAGCAATCAGCCCCAGCATTTT,CAISEFGTGLSNQPQHF
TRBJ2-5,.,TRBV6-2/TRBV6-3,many,TGTGCCAGCAGTTCAGTCAGGGGGGAGGAGACCCAGTACTTC,CASSSVRGEETQYF
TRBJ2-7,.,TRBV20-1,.,TGCAGTGCTTCCCCAGCTCTAGCGATACCCACCGAGCAGTACTTC,CSASPALAIPTEQYF
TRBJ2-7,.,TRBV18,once,TGTGCCAGCTCACCGGGCCCAGGGGGGAGAGACGAGCAGTACTTC,CASSPGPGGRDEQYF
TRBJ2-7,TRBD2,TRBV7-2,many,TGTGCCACCACACAACAGCGGGAGCGCGAGCAGTACTTC,CATTQQREREQYF
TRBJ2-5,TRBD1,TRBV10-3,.,TGTGCCGTCCAGGGGGTTGGGGGAGAGACCCAGTACTTC,CAVQGVGGETQYF
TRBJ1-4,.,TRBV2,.,TGTGCCAGCAGTCTCTTGGGGGGCGGTGAAAAACTGTTTTTT,CASSLLGGGEKLFF
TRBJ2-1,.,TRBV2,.,TGTGCCAGCAGGGGAGGCGCGGCTCCCCATGAGCAGTTCTTC,CASRGGAAPHEQFF
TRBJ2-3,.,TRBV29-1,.,TGCAGCGTTGAAATGGGGGCAGATACGCAGTATTTT,CSVEMGADTQYF
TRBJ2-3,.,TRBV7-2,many,TGTGCCAGCAGCTTATCCCGAGCTAGCGCAGATACGCAGTATTTT,CASSLSRASADTQYF
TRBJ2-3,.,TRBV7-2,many,TGTGCCAGCAGCTTAAACGGGGGGCGAATAGATACGCAGTATTTT,CASSLNGGRIDTQYF
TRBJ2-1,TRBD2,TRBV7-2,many,TGTGCCAGCAGCTCAGGGACTAGCGGTCGGAGTGAGCAGTTCTTC,CASSSGTSGRSEQFF
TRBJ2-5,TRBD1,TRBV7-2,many,TGTGCCAGCAGCGCACAGGGGGGAGAGACCCAGTACTTC,CASSAQGGETQYF
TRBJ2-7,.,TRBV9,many,TGTGCCAGCAGCGCCGAGCGTTCAGGGAACTACGAGCAGTACTTC,CASSAERSGNYEQYF
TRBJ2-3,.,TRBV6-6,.,TGTGCCAGCACCATGCAAGGAGGGGCCACAGATACGCAGTATTTT,CASTMQGGATDTQYF
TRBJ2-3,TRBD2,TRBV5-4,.,TGTGCCAGCAGTTCACGGACTAGCGGGGGCACAGATACGCAGTATTTT,CASSSRTSGGTDTQYF
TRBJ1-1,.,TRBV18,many,TGTGCCAGCAGCCCGGGATTGAACACTGAAGCTTTCTTT,CASSPGLNTEAFF
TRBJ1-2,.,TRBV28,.,TGTGCCAGCACCCAACCCCCAGGGTCCTATGGCTACACCTTC,CASTQPPGSYGYTF
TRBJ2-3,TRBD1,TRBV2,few,TGTGCCAGCGGGACAGGCCGCACAGATACGCAGTATTTT,CASGTGRTDTQYF
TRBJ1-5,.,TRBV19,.,TGTGCCAGTAGTCCTCAGGAGTCGGGGCAGCCCCAGCATTTT,CASSPQESGQPQHF
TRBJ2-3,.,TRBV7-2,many,TGTGCCAGCAGCTTCGGACGGCAGAATACGCAGTATTTT,CASSFGRQNTQYF
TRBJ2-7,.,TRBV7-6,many,TGTGCCAGCAGCGGGGGGGGCAGATACGAGCAGTACTTC,CASSGGGRYEQYF
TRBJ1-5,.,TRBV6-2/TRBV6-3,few,TGTGCCAGCAGTTATGAGCCCAGGGGTATGAGCAATCAGCCCCAGCATTTT,CASSYEPRGMSNQPQHF
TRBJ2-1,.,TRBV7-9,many,TGTGCCAGCTCGGACAGCTCCTACAATGAGCAGTTCTTC,CASSDSSYNEQFF
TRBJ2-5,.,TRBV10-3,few,TGTGCCATCAGTGAGTCCCCCAGGAAAGAGACCCAGTACTTC,CAISESPRKETQYF
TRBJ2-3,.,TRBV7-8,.,TGTGCCAGCAGCCAACCAAGGGCAGGGGTAACAGATACGCAGTATTTT,CASSQPRAGVTDTQYF
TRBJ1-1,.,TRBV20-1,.,TGCAGTGCCACAGGGATTTTGAACACTGAAGCTTTCTTT,CSATGILNTEAFF
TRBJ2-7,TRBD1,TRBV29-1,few,TGCAGCGTTACCCCCGGGACAGGGGGATACGAGCAGTACTTC,CSVTPGTGGYEQYF
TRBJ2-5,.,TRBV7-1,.,TGTGCCAGCAGCTCCCGACCCCGGACGGGAGAAGAGACCCAGTACTTC,CASSSRPRTGEETQYF